The 22 T cell receptor beta chains given below trace back to one sample, sequenced in a study of blood T cell repertoires in COVID-19. Here immunoSEQ multiplex PCR was the method, and the copy in TCRdb shows in-frame clones only, minus some. The sample has 200,000 to 300,000 clones, nearly 90% seen once. Input material: peripheral blood. The source of these receptors is a human donor in a cohort sampled during active COVID-19.

The CDR3 spells CASSLGLAYEQYF. The DNA for the CDR3 is TGTGCCAGCAGCCTGGGACTAGCTTACGAGCAGTACTTC. The chain uses TRBV6-5 and TRBJ2-7, with 9 bases aligning to TRBD2. The length of the CDR3 is 13 residues. The germline CDR1 and CDR2 sequences are MNHEY and SVGAGI. With 6 bases clipped from V and 4 bases from J, the junction kept 4 bases outside the gene matches.

The CDR3 here is CASSSGTSAYNEQFF. Written as DNA, the CDR3 is TGTGCCAGCAGTTCCGGGACTAGCGCTTACAATGAGCAGTTCTTC. This chain joins TRBV27 and TRBJ2-1, with 10 bases aligning to TRBD2. This CDR3 is built from 15 residues. V was clipped by 4 bases and J by 4 bases; unmatched bases: 4. Germline CDR1 MNHEY, CDR2 SMNVEV (reference sequence).

This chain links TRBV25-1 with TRBJ1-2; 11 bases fit TRBD1. The J segment lost 9 bases and the V segment lost 4 bases, leaving 4 bases of the junction unmatched. CDR1 is MGHDK and CDR2 is SYGVNS in the germline V gene. The CDR3 has 13 amino acids. CDR3 sequence (DNA): TGTGCCAGCAGTGCGGACAGGGGGCGCCGCTACACCTTC. Protein: CASSADRGRRYTF.

V usage is TRBV7-2 and J usage is TRBJ1-5, with D possibly matching TRBD1 (5 bases). V gave up 0 bases and J gave up 2 bases, with 8 bases separating them. The germline V gene has CDR1 SGHTA and CDR2 FQGNSA. This CDR3 contains 15 residues. This chain's CDR3 is CASSLATGGNQPQHF. The DNA of the CDR3 is TGTGCCAGCAGCTTAGCAACAGGAGGCAATCAGCCCCAGCATTTT.

This sequence joins TRBV27 and TRBJ2-7; a possible D gene is TRBD2 (6 bases). The CDR3 is 14 residues long. CDR1 and CDR2 (germline): MNHEY, SMNVEV (reference sequence). Trimming took off 3 bases at V and 2 bases at J, with 11 bases between the two ends. The CDR3 DNA sequence: TGTGCCAGCAGTTTGGGGGGACGGGCCTACGAGCAGTACTTC. It codes for CASSLGGRAYEQYF.

The V call is TRBV7-2, the J call TRBJ2-7; 8 positions agree with TRBD1. Germline V gene sequence: CDR1 SGHTA, CDR2 FQGNSA. V was pared by 5 bases and J by 3 bases, with 3 bases of the junction left unmatched. The CDR3 extends over 13 amino acids. The CDR3 DNA follows: TGTGCCAGCAGCCTGGACAGGGTCTACGAGCAGTACTTC. The encoded protein is CASSLDRVYEQYF.

This clone was recorded only once. This chain connects TRBV19 to TRBJ1-6; 8 nucleotides align to TRBD1. The J segment lost 6 bases and the V segment lost 7 bases, leaving 5 bases of the junction unmatched. Germline CDR1 and CDR2: LNHDA and SQIVND (reference sequence). This CDR3 region has 14 residues. The CDR3 spells CASNGQGGNSPLHF. DNA for the CDR3: TGTGCCAGTAACGGACAGGGAGGTAATTCACCCCTCCACTTT.

The rearrangement uses TRBV9 and TRBJ2-7, with 7 bases identical to TRBD2. The V gene's germline CDR1 is SGDLS and CDR2 YYNGEE. The CDR3 spans 16 residues. The J segment lost 1 base and the V segment lost 2 bases, leaving 9 bases of the junction unmatched. The CDR3 region has the DNA TGTGCCAGCAGCGTGGAAGCGGGGTCATTGTCCTACGAGCAGTACTTC. This gives the protein CASSVEAGSLSYEQYF.

The rearrangement links TRBV14 to TRBJ2-1, with D tentatively TRBD2 (5 bases). Trimming removed 2 bases at V and 14 bases at J, with 22 bases between. CDR1 is SGHDN, CDR2 FVKESK, per germline. This CDR3 has 15 residues. Here the CDR3 reads CASSQNPAVVGVKFF. The CDR3 DNA reads TGTGCCAGCAGCCAAAACCCGGCGGTGGTCGGGGTAAAGTTCTTC. The complete variable domain, with remaining parts taken from reference TRBV14 and TRBJ2-1, reads EAGVTQFPSHSVIEKGQTVTLRCDPISGHDNLYWYRRVMGKEIKFLLHFVKESKQDESGMPNNRFLAERTGGTYSTLKVQPAELEDSGVYFCASSQNPAVVGVKFFGPGTRLTVL.

The chain employs TRBV11-2 and TRBJ1-2; 7 bases match TRBD1. Germline CDR1 reads SGHAT; CDR2 reads FQNNGV. CDR3 length equals 16 residues. V lost 4 bases, J lost 4 bases, and 12 bases stayed unmatched. The CDR3 region is CASSSGFGTVLYGYTF. CDR3 nucleotides: TGTGCCAGCAGCTCGGGGTTCGGGACAGTACTCTATGGCTACACCTTC.

As DNA, the CDR3 is TGTGCCAGCAGTTACCGGCTGGCGGGGAAACCCTACGAGCAGTACTTC. This translates into CASSYRLAGKPYEQYF. This chain joins TRBV6-2 or TRBV6-3 and TRBJ2-7, with D possibly matching TRBD2 (6 bases). V was cut by 2 bases and J by 2 bases, with 16 bases left in between. The CDR3 is 16 residues long. Germline loops: CDR1 MNHEY, CDR2 SVGEGT.

This rearrangement joins TRBV5-4 to TRBJ1-4; the D is unclear. The V end was cut by 4 bases, the J end by 4 bases, with 8 bases between. The V gene's germline CDR1 is SGHNT and CDR2 YYREEE (reference sequence). This CDR3 has 13 amino acids. The CDR3 reads CASSPGINEKLFF. CDR3 DNA sequence: TGTGCCAGCAGCCCCGGGATTAATGAAAAACTGTTTTTT.

The chain combines TRBV9 with TRBJ1-2, with TRBD1 identical over 11 bases. The V and J ends lost 3 bases and 12 bases, in that order; junction bases with no gene match: 13. The CDR3 length is 15 residues. Germline CDR1 is SGDLS and CDR2 is YYNGEE. The CDR3 loop is CASSGTGGAGVDDTF. CDR3 sequence (DNA): TGTGCCAGCAGCGGGACAGGGGGCGCGGGGGTAGATGACACCTTC.

This chain connects TRBV5-1 to TRBJ1-1; D might be TRBD1 (6 bases). This CDR3 is 15 amino acids long. Trimming shortened V by 1 base and J by 1 base, and 11 bases separated the two germline ends. CDR1 and CDR2 (germline): SGHRS, YFSETQ. This chain's CDR3 is CASSLFGQRNTEAFF. In DNA form, the CDR3 reads TGCGCCAGCAGCTTGTTCGGACAGAGGAACACTGAAGCTTTCTTT.

V gene TRBV5-1 combines with J gene TRBJ1-4; tentative D call: TRBD1 (6 bases). Germline loops: CDR1 SGHRS, CDR2 YFSETQ. CDR3 length equals 14 residues. The ends were cut back, 4 bases at V and 0 bases at J, with 7 bases in the middle. The CDR3 DNA is TGCGCCAGCAGCAGGGACACAACTAATGAAAAACTGTTTTTT. It codes for CASSRDTTNEKLFF. Combining the CDR3 with reference TRBV5-1 and TRBJ1-4 gives the whole variable domain KAGVTQTPRYLIKTRGQQVTLSCSPISGHRSVSWYQQTPGQGLQFLFEYFSETQRNKGNFPGRFSGRQFSNSRSEMNVSTLELGDSALYLCASSRDTTNEKLFFGSGTQLSVL.

The V gene is TRBV6-2 or TRBV6-3, the J gene TRBJ2-7; possibly TRBD2 for D (5 bases). This CDR3 is built from 15 residues. Trimming left V 5 bases short and J 5 bases short, with 19 bases between. Germline V gene data show CDR1 as MNHEY and CDR2 as SVGEGT. CDR3 DNA sequence: TGTGCCAGCAGTCTCCACCGGGATGCCCTCAACGAGCAGTACTTC. Protein: CASSLHRDALNEQYF.

The chain uses TRBV5-4 and TRBJ1-1; 12 nucleotides align to TRBD1. The J segment lost 2 bases and the V segment lost 0 bases, leaving 8 bases of the junction unmatched. Germline CDR1 SGHNT, CDR2 YYREEE (reference sequence). This CDR3 has 18 amino acids. CDR3 bases: TGTGCCAGCAGCTTGGTGGGGACAGGGGGCCGTAGAAACACTGAAGCTTTCTTT. Its protein is CASSLVGTGGRRNTEAFF.

The chain has TRBV6-5 and TRBJ2-7; 10 bases line up with TRBD1. This CDR3 is 15 amino acids long. V lost 6 bases and J lost 2; bases outside the gene matches: 7. Germline V gives CDR1 MNHEY, CDR2 SVGAGI. The CDR3: CASSNDRGRPYEQYF. The CDR3, as DNA: TGTGCCAGCAGCAACGACAGGGGGCGCCCCTACGAGCAGTACTTC.

The chain carries TRBV7-2 and TRBJ1-5; 7 nucleotides line up with TRBD1. CDR3 size: 14 residues. After removal of 5 bases from V and 6 bases from J, the junction contained 7 bases not matched to a gene. The germline V gene encodes CDR1 SGHTA and CDR2 FQGNSA. The CDR3 region is CASSPGQVGQPQHF. The CDR3 DNA sequence: TGTGCCAGCAGCCCAGGACAGGTCGGTCAGCCCCAGCATTTT. The entire variable domain, with the rest obtained from reference TRBV7-2 and TRBJ1-5, is as follows: GAGVSQSPSNKVTEKGKDVELRCDPISGHTALYWYRQSLGQGLEFLIYFQGNSAPDKSGLPSDRFSAERTGGSVSTLTIQRTQQEDSAVYLCASSPGQVGQPQHFGDGTRLSIL.

The chain uses TRBV6-2 or TRBV6-3 and TRBJ2-7; D uncertain. V lost 0 bases to trimming and J lost 2 bases, with 17 bases between them. This CDR3 region has 17 residues. CDR1 is MNHEY and CDR2 is SVGEGT in the germline V gene. The CDR3 nucleotides are TGTGCCAGCAGTTACTCTTTCACCTATAGAATGCCCTACGAGCAGTACTTC. This codes for CASSYSFTYRMPYEQYF.

This chain uses TRBV5-4 with TRBJ2-3; D possibly corresponds to TRBD2 (5 bases). The V gene's germline CDR1 is SGHNT and CDR2 YYREEE (reference sequence). V was pared by 4 bases and J by 4 bases, with 13 bases between. CDR3 length equals 14 residues. This CDR3 is CASSPGSQPDTQYF. The CDR3 DNA follows: TGTGCCAGCAGCCCGGGAAGTCAACCAGATACGCAGTATTTT.

This clone occurred once. V is TRBV5-1 and J is TRBJ2-7; D perhaps matches TRBD1 (6 bases). V lost 3 bases, J lost 0 bases, and 10 bases lay in between. The germline V gene encodes CDR1 SGHRS and CDR2 YFSETQ. CDR3 length equals 14 residues. CDR3 in DNA: TGCGCCAGCAGCTATGACAGGCGCTCCTACGAGCAGTACTTC. Encoded protein: CASSYDRRSYEQYF.